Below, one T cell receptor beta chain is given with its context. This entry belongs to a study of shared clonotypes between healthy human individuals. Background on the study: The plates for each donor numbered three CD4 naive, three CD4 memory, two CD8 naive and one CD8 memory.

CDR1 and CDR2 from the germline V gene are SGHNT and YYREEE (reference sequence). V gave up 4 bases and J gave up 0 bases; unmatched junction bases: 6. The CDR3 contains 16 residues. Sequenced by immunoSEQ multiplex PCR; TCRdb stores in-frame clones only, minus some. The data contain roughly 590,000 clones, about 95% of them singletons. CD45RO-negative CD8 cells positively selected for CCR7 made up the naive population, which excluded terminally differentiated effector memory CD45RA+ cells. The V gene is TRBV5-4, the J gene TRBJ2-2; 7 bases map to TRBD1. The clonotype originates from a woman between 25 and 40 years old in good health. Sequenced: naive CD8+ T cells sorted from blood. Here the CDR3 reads CASSTPGQTNTGELFF. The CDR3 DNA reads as TGTGCCAGCAGCACGCCGGGACAGACGAACACCGGGGAGCTGTTTTTT.